This entry lists 13 T cell receptor beta chains sequenced from one sample in a study of shared clonotypes between healthy human individuals. Generated by immunoSEQ multiplex PCR, the TCRdb table keeps only in-frame clones and is missing some. Of around 2.3 million clones in the sample, nearly 97% were seen once. Sequencing used naive CD4+ T cells sorted from blood. The subset is: CD45RA+ positively selected. These receptors were taken from a young man in good health.

This chain links TRBV6-6 with TRBJ2-1, with D unclear. The CDR3 has 14 amino acids. Trimming removed 6 bases from V and 2 bases from J, with 11 bases in between. Germline assignment: CDR1 MNHNY and CDR2 SVGAGI (reference sequence). This CDR3 reads CASSPKAAYNEQFF. The DNA for the CDR3 is TGTGCCAGCAGCCCCAAGGCAGCCTACAATGAGCAGTTCTTC.

This chain connects TRBV5-1 to TRBJ2-3, with 10 bases matching TRBD2. This CDR3 comprises 15 residues. V trimming: 2 bases; J trimming: 4 bases; junction bases outside the gene matches: 4. Per germline, CDR1 SGHRS and CDR2 YFSETQ. CDR3 in amino acids: CASSFSLAGADTQYF. In nucleotides, the CDR3 is TGCGCCAGCAGCTTTAGTCTAGCGGGAGCAGATACGCAGTATTTT.

V and J are TRBV5-1 and TRBJ1-1, with D perhaps TRBD1 (5 bases). CDR3 length: 17 amino acids. Germline V lookup: CDR1 SGHRS, CDR2 YFSETQ. V gave up 1 base and J gave up 7 bases, with 23 bases separating them. CDR3 sequence: CASSLFGGNGRDGEAFF. DNA for the CDR3: TGCGCCAGCAGCTTGTTCGGGGGAAACGGTAGGGACGGTGAAGCTTTCTTT.

A remark on this clone: The same CDR3 also results from other DNA sequences found in this sample. The chain uses TRBV10-3 and TRBJ1-4; D call uncertain. From germline, CDR1 is ENHRY and CDR2 SYGVKD. V gave up 3 bases and J gave up 4 bases, with 9 bases separating them. The CDR3 length is 14 residues. This CDR3 reads CAISESGNNEKLFF. CDR3 DNA: TGTGCCATCAGTGAATCGGGGAATAATGAAAAACTGTTTTTT.

The chain's CDR3 is CASSRGRGNTEAFF. In DNA, the CDR3 is TGTGCCAGCTCCCGGGGGAGGGGGAATACTGAAGCTTTCTTT. The chain links TRBV27 to TRBJ1-1; a possible D gene is TRBD1 (6 bases). In germline, CDR1 is MNHEY, CDR2 SMNVEV (reference sequence). Trimming took 8 bases from V and 5 from J, leaving 18 bases between them. The CDR3 has 14 residues.

The V and J genes are TRBV2 and TRBJ2-1; TRBD2 might be the D (6 bases). Germline lookup yields CDR1 SNHLY and CDR2 FYNNEI. The CDR3 is made up of 15 amino acids. V dropped 2 bases and J dropped 5 bases, with 13 bases sitting between them. The CDR3 region has the DNA TGTGCCAGCAGTGAATACTCGGGAGTGGACAATGAGCAGTTCTTC. Protein sequence: CASSEYSGVDNEQFF. The whole variable domain, filled in from reference TRBV2 and TRBJ2-1, reads EPEVTQTPSHQVTQMGQEVILRCVPISNHLYFYWYRQILGQKVEFLVSFYNNEISEKSEIFDDQFSVERPDGSNFTLKIRSTKLEDSAMYFCASSEYSGVDNEQFFGPGTRLTVL.

This chain links TRBV2 with TRBJ2-7; D unclear. CDR3 length: 14 amino acids. Between the trimmed V and J ends, which lost 6 bases and 3 bases, there was a span of 15 bases. Germline assignment: CDR1 SNHLY and CDR2 FYNNEI. The CDR3: CASRPRTAGYEQYF. DNA for the CDR3: TGTGCCAGCAGACCCCGGACGGCAGGCTACGAGCAGTACTTC.

The chain joins TRBV10-3 to TRBJ2-1; D not resolved. This CDR3 spans 12 amino acids. From germline, CDR1 is ENHRY and CDR2 SYGVKD. The V gene lost 2 bases and the J gene lost 9 bases, with 8 bases spanning the gap. This CDR3 is CAISEGIFEQFF. CDR3 bases: TGTGCCATCAGTGAGGGAATCTTTGAGCAGTTCTTC.

This chain links TRBV5-1 with TRBJ2-6; D is ambiguous. This CDR3 is 15 amino acids long. Germline V gene lookup returns CDR1 SGHRS and CDR2 YFSETQ. The ends were cut back, 0 bases at V and 2 bases at J, with 6 bases in the middle. Here the CDR3 reads CASSLETTGANVLTF. The CDR3 DNA reads TGCGCCAGCAGCTTGGAGACAACTGGGGCCAACGTCCTGACTTTC.

This sequence joins TRBV6-1 and TRBJ2-7; D is possibly TRBD2 (5 bases). The V gene lost 6 bases and the J gene lost 2 bases, with 14 bases spanning the gap. This CDR3 comprises 14 residues. Per germline, CDR1 MNHNS and CDR2 SASEGT. CDR3 in DNA: TGTGCCAGCAGAGACGGGGTTGGTCCCTACGAGCAGTACTTC. Translation: CASRDGVGPYEQYF.

The genes are TRBV19 and TRBJ2-3, with 9 nucleotides matching TRBD2. The CDR3 has 16 amino acids. CDR1 is LNHDA, CDR2 SQIVND, per germline (reference sequence). J was trimmed by 3 bases and V by 5 bases; bases with no gene match: 9. CDR3 nucleotides: TGTGCCAGTAGTCCCGACCGAGCGGGGGGAACAGATACGCAGTATTTT. It is translated as CASSPDRAGGTDTQYF.

This clone was counted a single time. This chain links TRBV11-2 with TRBJ2-2; TRBD1 matches 8 bases. V lost 7 bases to trimming and J lost 5 bases; unmatched junction nucleotides: 12. The CDR3 runs 16 residues. In germline, CDR1 is SGHAT, CDR2 FQNNGV. The DNA for the CDR3 is TGTGCCAGCAACATATCACCAAGACAGGGGACCGGGGAGCTGTTTTTT. It specifies CASNISPRQGTGELFF.

This chain joins TRBV6-5 and TRBJ2-7; TRBD1 matches at 9 bases. Germline values: CDR1 MNHEY, CDR2 SVGAGI. CDR3 length: 13 residues. The CDR3 reads CAANRGPSYEQYF. The CDR3 region has the DNA TGTGCAGCTAACAGGGGGCCATCCTACGAGCAGTACTTC.